The 20 T cell receptor beta chains in this list originate from one sample, sequenced in a study of CD8 T cells in ankylosing spondylitis. TCRdb recomputed calls from the 5' RACE reads with MiXCR, one row per CDR3 protein. The sample yields roughly 370,000 distinct CDR3 sequences, around 24% seen once. No antigen has been assigned to these receptors. Study-wide results and limits: Blood from ankylosing spondylitis patients appeared to carry a characteristic roughly 8-variant TCR beta motif.

The sample was blood, either unsorted or a sorted T cell fraction (not recorded which). These receptors were obtained from a male donor with ankylosing spondylitis.

This clonotype was seen a few times. This sequence joins TRBV12-3 or TRBV12-4 and TRBJ2-4, with a possible D match to TRBD2 (5 bases). With 6 bases removed from V and 7 bases from J, the gap between germline ends came to 7 bases. The CDR3 length is 11 residues. CDR3 in DNA: TGTGCCAGCAGAGAGGGCAACATTCAGTACTTC. It translates to CASREGNIQYF.

This clonotype was counted a few times. The rearrangement uses TRBV18 and TRBJ2-7; D gene ambiguous. V was shortened by 3 bases and J by 0 bases, with 9 bases between the two germline ends. Germline V lookup: CDR1 KGHSH, CDR2 LQKENI. The CDR3 contains 14 residues. CDR3 DNA sequence: TGTGCCAGCTCACCTTATTCGGACTCCTACGAGCAGTACTTC. Translation: CASSPYSDSYEQYF. The full variable domain, rest sourced from reference TRBV18 and TRBJ2-7, is NAGVMQNPRHLVRRRGQEARLRCSPMKGHSHVYWYRQLPEEGLKFMVYLQKENIIDESGMPKERFSAEFPKEGPSILRIQQVVRGDSAAYFCASSPYSDSYEQYFGPGTRLTVT.

In its sample, this clonotype was seen a few times. The chain carries TRBV5-1 and TRBJ2-5; unclear D gene. V was pared by 0 bases and J by 5 bases, with 11 bases between. The germline V gene encodes CDR1 SGHRS and CDR2 YFSETQ. The CDR3 extends over 14 amino acids. The CDR3 sequence is CASSLAESGETQYF. The CDR3 DNA reads TGCGCCAGCAGCTTGGCCGAGTCAGGCGAGACCCAGTACTTC.

This clonotype was found many times. The rearrangement links TRBV29-1 to TRBJ2-7; 9 positions agree with TRBD1. The CDR3 contains 14 residues. J lost 5 bases, V lost 0 bases, and 5 bases had no gene match. Germline CDR1 reads SQVTM; CDR2 reads ANQGSEA. Here the CDR3 reads CSVEDGTGTDEQYF. The CDR3 DNA sequence: TGCAGCGTTGAAGACGGGACAGGGACCGACGAGCAGTACTTC.

This clonotype was seen more than once but under ten times. Germline and junction disagree at one end, which may indicate a read error. V gene TRBV7-7 combines with J gene TRBJ2-2; TRBD2 matches 9 bases. CDR3 length equals 14 residues. Germline V gene lookup returns CDR1 SSHAT and CDR2 FNYEAQ (reference sequence). CDR3 sequence: CASSVAGEGGELFF. The CDR3 coding sequence is TGTGCTAGCAGTGTAGCGGGAGAAGGCGGGGAGCTGTTTTTT. The variable domain in full, with the rest retrieved from reference TRBV7-7 and TRBJ2-2, is GAGVSQSPRYKVTKRGQDVTLRCDPISSHATLYWYQQALGQGPEFLTYFNYEAQPDKSGLPSDRFSAERPEGSISTLTIQRTEQRDSAMYRCASSVAGEGGELFFGEGSRLTVL.

In this sample, this clonotype turned up a few times. V gene TRBV7-8 combines with J gene TRBJ2-3, with 8 bases lining up with TRBD2. J gave up 0 bases and V 6 bases, and 5 bases lay outside the gene matches. Germline lookup yields CDR1 SGHVS and CDR2 FQNEAQ. The CDR3 spans 15 residues. The CDR3 DNA is TGTGCCAGCAGGCGAGCGGGGGCTAGCACAGATACGCAGTATTTT. Translation gives CASRRAGASTDTQYF. Full variable domain (outside the CDR3, taken from reference TRBV7-8 and TRBJ2-3): GAGVSQSPRYKVAKRGQDVALRCDPISGHVSLFWYQQALGQGPEFLTYFQNEAQLDKSGLPSDRFFAERPEGSVSTLKIQRTQQEDSAVYLCASRRAGASTDTQYFGPGTRLTVL.

V gene TRBV12-3 or TRBV12-4 combines with J gene TRBJ2-1; tentative D call: TRBD2 (5 bases). V was cut by 3 bases and J by 6 bases, with 12 bases left in between. This CDR3 comprises 14 residues. The CDR3 sequence: CASSLAGWANEQFF. In nucleotides, the CDR3 is TGTGCCAGCAGTTTGGCGGGTTGGGCCAATGAGCAGTTCTTC.

The CDR3 is CASSQLGQGGPGNTIYF. In DNA form, the CDR3 reads TGTGCCAGCAGCCAATTAGGACAGGGAGGGCCTGGAAACACCATATATTTT. V usage is TRBV3-1 and J usage is TRBJ1-3; the match to TRBD1 covers 8 bases. This CDR3 has 17 residues. The germline V gene has CDR1 LGHDT and CDR2 YNNKEL (reference sequence). V lost 2 bases, J lost 2 bases, and 8 bases stayed unmatched.

This clonotype was seen a handful of times. The chain employs TRBV20-1 and TRBJ2-3; no reliable D call. Trimming removed 3 bases from V and 0 bases from J, with 10 bases in between. The CDR3 has 14 amino acids. Germline V gives CDR1 DFQATT, CDR2 SNEGSKA (reference sequence). The CDR3, as DNA: TGCAGTGCTAGGATGCAGCCTAGCACAGATACGCAGTATTTT. Its protein product is CSARMQPSTDTQYF.

This rearrangement joins TRBV12-3 or TRBV12-4 to TRBJ1-1, with D perhaps matching TRBD1 (6 bases). This CDR3 spans 15 amino acids. Deletions cut 0 bases from V and 1 base from J, with 9 bases between. The CDR3 region is CASSLAGHTNTEAFF. CDR3 coding DNA: TGTGCCAGCAGTTTAGCGGGACACACGAACACTGAAGCTTTCTTT.

This clonotype was seen a few times. The V gene is TRBV20-1, the J gene TRBJ1-4; 7 bases agree with TRBD1. V trimming: 3 bases; J trimming: 8 bases; junction bases outside the gene matches: 6. CDR1 and CDR2 (germline): DFQATT, SNEGSKA (reference sequence). There are 13 residues in the CDR3. The DNA for the CDR3 is TGCAGTGCTAGCGAGGGGGCTGGAGAAAAACTGTTTTTT. It specifies CSASEGAGEKLFF.

This chain connects TRBV4-3 to TRBJ2-3; tentative D call: TRBD2 (5 bases). Germline V gives CDR1 LGHNA, CDR2 YSLEER. V dropped 2 bases and J dropped 5 bases, with 5 bases sitting between them. The CDR3 sequence is 12 residues long. CDR3 in DNA: TGCGCCAGCAGCCAACGGGGAGATACGCAGTATTTT. Amino acids: CASSQRGDTQYF.

This sequence joins TRBV14 and TRBJ2-1; 7 bases match TRBD2. The length of the CDR3 is 14 residues. Germline CDR1 SGHDN, CDR2 FVKESK. Trimming at V came to 2 bases and at J to 3 bases, leaving 1 base not matched to a gene. The CDR3 DNA follows: TGTGCCAGCAGCCAAAGCGGGGTCTACAATGAGCAGTTCTTC. Translation: CASSQSGVYNEQFF.

V gene TRBV6-2 or TRBV6-3 combines with J gene TRBJ1-5; D gene ambiguous. The germline CDR1 and CDR2 sequences are MNHEY and SVGEGT. The CDR3 contains 16 residues. Between the trimmed V and J ends, which lost 4 bases and 5 bases, there was a span of 18 bases. The CDR3 DNA is TGTGCCAGCAGTTTTCTCTTGACTGGAAGAGATCAGCCCCAGCATTTT. It translates to CASSFLLTGRDQPQHF.

The V gene is TRBV19, the J gene TRBJ1-1; D remains ambiguous. The CDR3 runs to 13 residues. V lost 7 bases and J 5 bases, leaving 14 bases between the germline ends. CDR1 is LNHDA and CDR2 is SQIVND in the germline V gene (reference sequence). Here the CDR3 DNA reads TGTGCCAGTATCAACACACGGCGGACTGAAGCTTTCTTT. It codes for CASINTRRTEAFF. Supplemented by reference TRBV19 and TRBJ1-1, the full variable domain reads DGGITQSPKYLFRKEGQNVTLSCEQNLNHDAMYWYRQDPGQGLRLIYYSQIVNDFQKGDIAEGYSVSREKKESFPLTVTSAQKNPTAFYLCASINTRRTEAFFGQGTRLTVV.

This clonotype occurred many times. J is TRBJ2-5 and V is TRBV5-1; the match to TRBD2 covers 8 bases. The V gene end was trimmed by 4 bases and the J gene end by 1 base; junction bases not matched to a gene: 6. CDR3 length: 15 amino acids. CDR1 and CDR2 (germline): SGHRS, YFSETQ. CDR3 region: CASSPLAGGQETQYF. The CDR3 region has the DNA TGCGCCAGCAGCCCCCTTGCGGGGGGCCAAGAGACCCAGTACTTC.

Only a few counts were recorded for this clonotype. The genes are TRBV6-2 or TRBV6-3 and TRBJ2-2; maybe TRBD1 (6 bases). The CDR3 loop spans 15 amino acids. V was clipped by 5 bases and J by 7 bases, with 17 bases between them. Germline CDR1 reads MNHEY; CDR2 reads SVGEGT. Here the CDR3 reads CASSLPSPGVGELFF. DNA for the CDR3: TGTGCCAGCAGTCTCCCCAGCCCAGGGGTCGGGGAGCTGTTTTTT.

V gene TRBV11-2 combines with J gene TRBJ2-2; D gene uncertain. This CDR3 spans 15 amino acids. V was trimmed by 0 bases and J by 4 bases, leaving 9 bases between them. CDR1 and CDR2 (germline): SGHAT, FQNNGV. The CDR3 protein is CASSLELGGTGELFF. In DNA, the CDR3 is TGTGCCAGCAGCTTAGAGTTGGGCGGCACCGGGGAGCTGTTTTTT.

The V and J genes are TRBV29-1 and TRBJ1-2, with D perhaps TRBD1 (6 bases). The V end was cut by 6 bases, the J end by 8 bases, with 19 bases between. Per germline, CDR1 SQVTM and CDR2 ANQGSEA. CDR3 length: 13 residues. The chain's CDR3 is CSVGLGANRGYTF. CDR3 sequence (DNA): TGCAGCGTAGGTCTGGGGGCAAATCGGGGCTACACCTTC.

This clonotype was found a few times. The CDR3 DNA sequence: TGTGCCAGCAGTTTTAGCGGGATCAACGAGCAGTACTTC. Its translation: CASSFSGINEQYF. V gene TRBV12-3 or TRBV12-4 combines with J gene TRBJ2-7; 8 bases match TRBD2. V shed 3 bases, J shed 5 bases, and the junction held 3 bases outside the gene matches. The CDR3 length is 13 residues.